Following are 14 T cell receptor beta chains from one sample sequenced in a study of CD8+ T cells in alopecia areata. The authors extracted RNA and reverse transcribed it into cDNA as the sequencing template. TCRdb's table, derived via immunoSEQ multiplex PCR, lists solely in-frame clones and lacks some. The table has about 140,000 clones, around 54% seen once; the top ten hold more than 4.5%. The sample comprised CD4+ T cells sorted from blood. The origin of the receptors is a human donor in good health.

CDR3 sequence (DNA): TGTGCCAGTAGAGGAGGACAGACTAACTATGGCTACACCTTC. Translated: CASRGGQTNYGYTF. The chain is built from TRBV19 and TRBJ1-2; TRBD1 might be the D (6 bases). Trimming took 6 bases from V and 0 from J, leaving 11 bases between them. Germline V lookup: CDR1 LNHDA, CDR2 SQIVND (reference sequence). The CDR3 has 14 amino acids.

This clone showed up just a few times. The chain combines TRBV4-1 with TRBJ2-3; D possibly corresponds to TRBD2 (5 bases). CDR3 length: 15 residues. Germline values: CDR1 MGHRA, CDR2 YSYEKL. With 2 bases removed from V and 0 bases from J, the gap between germline ends came to 9 bases. CDR3 bases: TGCGCCAGCAGCCAACCGGGAATGAGCACAGATACGCAGTATTTT. This translates into CASSQPGMSTDTQYF.

J is TRBJ1-2 and V is TRBV29-1; 9 nucleotides line up with TRBD1. The CDR3 covers 15 residues. CDR1 is SQVTM, CDR2 ANQGSEA, per germline. Trimming cost V 6 bases and J 2 bases; bases outside gene matches: 10. The CDR3 DNA reads as TGCAGCGTCTCCACCGGGACAGGGTTGAACTATGGCTACACCTTC. Protein sequence: CSVSTGTGLNYGYTF.

The chain joins TRBV5-1 to TRBJ2-7; maybe TRBD1 (5 bases). The germline V gene encodes CDR1 SGHRS and CDR2 YFSETQ. The CDR3 runs to 15 residues. V gave up 0 bases and J gave up 5 bases, with 15 bases separating them. The CDR3 here is CASSLDIRVKHEQYF. DNA for the CDR3: TGCGCCAGCAGCTTGGATATCAGGGTAAAGCACGAGCAGTACTTC.

The V and J genes are TRBV29-1 and TRBJ1-1; TRBD1 agrees at 7 bases. V dropped 6 bases and J dropped 7; count of bases not matched to a gene: 8. CDR1 and CDR2 (germline): SQVTM, ANQGSEA. This CDR3 spans 12 amino acids. CDR3 sequence (DNA): TGCAGCGTCAACAGGGGCCTCAATGAAGCTTTCTTT. Encoded protein: CSVNRGLNEAFF. The whole variable domain, filled in from reference TRBV29-1 and TRBJ1-1, reads SAVISQKPSRDICQRGTSLTIQCQVDSQVTMMFWYRQQPGQSLTLIATANQGSEATYESGFVIDKFPISRPNLTFSTLTVSNMSPEDSSIYLCSVNRGLNEAFFGQGTRLTVV.

The chain uses TRBV6-5 and TRBJ2-7; D call uncertain. The V gene lost 5 bases and the J gene lost 0 bases, with 5 bases spanning the gap. This CDR3 is built from 12 residues. The germline gives CDR1 MNHEY, CDR2 SVGAGI. In DNA, the CDR3 is TGTGCCAGCAGTCTTAGCTCCTACGAGCAGTACTTC. This gives the protein CASSLSSYEQYF.

This clone has more than one count but fewer than ten. The V call is TRBV28, the J call TRBJ2-5; D could derive from TRBD1 or TRBD2 (5 bases each). The CDR3 contains 16 residues. Germline CDR1 is MDHEN and CDR2 is SYDVKM. Trimming left V 3 bases short and J 4 bases short, with 18 bases between. CDR3 nucleotide sequence: TGTGCCAGCAGTTTGAGTCAAATAGGGACCGCAGAGACCCAGTACTTC. Translation gives CASSLSQIGTAETQYF.

The table lists this clone with a few counts. The rearrangement joins TRBV5-1 to TRBJ1-1; D possibly corresponds to TRBD1 (6 bases). Germline CDR1 is SGHRS and CDR2 is YFSETQ. The CDR3 covers 14 residues. With 0 bases removed from V and 4 bases from J, the gap between germline ends came to 10 bases. The chain's CDR3 is CASSLELQGTEAFF. The DNA of the CDR3 is TGCGCCAGCAGCTTGGAATTACAGGGCACTGAAGCTTTCTTT.

This clone appeared a few times. The chain recombines TRBV5-1 with TRBJ2-2; no definite D call. Trimming took off 4 bases at V and 4 bases at J, with 20 bases between the two ends. Germline CDR1 SGHRS, CDR2 YFSETQ. The CDR3 totals 17 residues. Here the CDR3 DNA reads TGCGCCAGCAGCGCCGTTGTTAGGCGGTCGTCCACCGGGGAGCTGTTTTTT. Amino acids: CASSAVVRRSSTGELFF.

The chain links TRBV25-1 to TRBJ1-5, with D uncertain. With 5 bases removed from V and 9 bases from J, the gap between germline ends came to 11 bases. The CDR3 length is 12 residues. Germline V CDR1 and CDR2: MGHDK, SYGVNS. The CDR3 loop is CASSYGRLPQHF. In DNA form, the CDR3 reads TGTGCCAGCAGTTATGGGAGGCTGCCCCAGCATTTT. Looking up the rest from reference TRBV25-1 and TRBJ1-5 gives the full variable domain: EADIYQTPRYLVIGTGKKITLECSQTMGHDKMYWYQQDPGMELHLIHYSYGVNSTEKGDLSSESTVSRIRTEHFPLTLESARPSHTSQYLCASSYGRLPQHFGDGTRLSIL.

A few counts support this clone. The chain couples TRBV9 to TRBJ2-1; 11 nucleotides match TRBD2. This CDR3 is 16 amino acids long. V was clipped by 4 bases and J by 3 bases; unmatched bases: 6. Germline CDR1 and CDR2: SGDLS and YYNGEE. CDR3 DNA: TGTGCCAGCAGCCCAAAAGGACTAGCGGGCTACAATGAGCAGTTCTTC. It yields the protein CASSPKGLAGYNEQFF. Supplemented by reference TRBV9 and TRBJ2-1, the full variable domain reads DSGVTQTPKHLITATGQRVTLRCSPRSGDLSVYWYQQSLDQGLQFLIQYYNGEERAKGNILERFSAQQFPDLHSELNLSSLELGDSALYFCASSPKGLAGYNEQFFGPGTRLTVL.

This sequence joins TRBV29-1 and TRBJ2-7, with D hard to call. The CDR3 has 14 residues. Germline CDR1 is SQVTM and CDR2 is ANQGSEA. Trimming cost V 2 bases and J 3 bases, with 14 bases left between them. The CDR3 spells CSVEMGSHGYEQYF. The CDR3 nucleotides are TGCAGCGTTGAAATGGGGTCCCACGGCTACGAGCAGTACTTC.

The chain couples TRBV7-2 to TRBJ1-2; no definite D call. V gave up 2 bases and J gave up 2 bases, with 6 bases separating them. This CDR3 is 13 amino acids long. CDR1 is SGHTA, CDR2 FQGNSA, per germline. CDR3 bases: TGTGCCAGCAGCTTACCGAAAAACTATGGCTACACCTTC. Its translation is CASSLPKNYGYTF.

On this clone: The same CDR3 can be traced to other DNA sequences in this sample. J is TRBJ2-5 and V is TRBV29-1; D is ambiguous. The CDR3 is made up of 12 amino acids. V lost 4 bases, J lost 0 bases, and 6 bases lay in between. Germline lookup yields CDR1 SQVTM and CDR2 ANQGSEA. The CDR3 loop is CSVGANQETQYF. As DNA, the CDR3 is TGCAGCGTTGGGGCAAACCAAGAGACCCAGTACTTC.